This T cell receptor beta chain stems from a study of spatial heterogeneity in lung cancer. Overall study findings and caveats: Blood showed ubiquitous tumor TCRs more often at resection than at routine follow-up.

With 4 bases removed from V and 3 bases from J, the gap between germline ends came to 4 bases. Per the germline V gene, CDR1 is SNHLY and CDR2 is FYNNEI. The CDR3 totals 11 residues. Each molecule of TCR cDNA was tagged with one unique molecular identifier. MiXCR, run by TCRdb on the 5' RACE reads, gives a single entry per CDR3 protein. The sample shows tens of thousands of distinct CDR3 sequences, around 8.2% of them seen only once. This clonotype was seen only a few times. Its antigen is not identified. Described time point: sample taken at primary tumor resection. Whole RNA from tumor, nontumor lung or frozen PBMC was sequenced unsorted.

The clonotype comes from a female donor with early-stage non-small cell lung cancer. V gene TRBV2 combines with J gene TRBJ2-7; the D is unclear. The sample in question was PBMCs, obtained at surgery. The CDR3, as DNA: TGTGCCAGCAGTGCGGACTACGAGCAGTACTTC. It yields the protein CASSADYEQYF. The whole variable domain, remainder taken from reference TRBV2 and TRBJ2-7, is EPEVTQTPSHQVTQMGQEVILRCVPISNHLYFYWYRQILGQKVEFLVSFYNNEISEKSEIFDDQFSVERPDGSNFTLKIRSTKLEDSAMYFCASSADYEQYFGPGTRLTVT.